The T cell receptor (beta chain) described here comes from a study of blood T cell repertoires in COVID-19. In the study overall: COVID-19 samples, acute and convalescent, were from the United States, Italy and Spain.

Sequencing was performed with immunoSEQ multiplex PCR; in TCRdb, only in-frame clones are kept and a portion is missing. The sample records fewer than 450,000 clones, roughly 87% being singletons. Germline lookup yields CDR1 GTSNPN and CDR2 SVGIG (reference sequence). The CDR3 totals 17 residues. Trimming took off 0 bases at V and 2 bases at J, with 18 bases between the two ends. All enrollees were about 18 to 89 years old and from 24 US areas. Assignment of participants to cohorts was predicated upon participant-reported clinical history. Sequences were obtained from PBMCs or T cells enriched from blood (not recorded which). This receptor was taken from a woman aged 40 to 50 with acute COVID-19. J is TRBJ2-3 and V is TRBV30, with D perhaps TRBD2 (7 bases). DNA for the CDR3: TGTGCCTGGAGTGTCGCCGGGCGGGGGCCAATCACAGATACGCAGTATTTT. Translating it yields CAWSVAGRGPITDTQYF.